One and the same sample provided the 25 T cell receptor beta chains below, sequenced in a study of T cell changes during pregnancy in multiple sclerosis. Clones were read by immunoSEQ multiplex PCR, and TCRdb kept only the in-frame ones, dropping some. The sample lists tens of thousands of clones, roughly 92% occurring once. Sequenced material: peripheral blood, taken after pregnancy. Receptor source: a female donor with multiple sclerosis, enrolled in a pregnancy study.

This clone was counted a few times. V gene TRBV19 combines with J gene TRBJ1-1; 8 bases agree with TRBD1. Unmatched junction bases numbered 7, after V lost 9 bases and J lost 4 bases. In germline, CDR1 is LNHDA, CDR2 SQIVND (reference sequence). The CDR3 sequence is 13 residues long. CDR3 loop: CASRVTGGTEAFF. CDR3 nucleotides: TGTGCCAGCAGGGTCACAGGGGGCACTGAAGCTTTCTTT.

This sequence joins TRBV5-4 and TRBJ1-2; TRBD1 matches 9 bases. The J segment lost 4 bases and the V segment lost 5 bases, leaving 3 bases of the junction unmatched. CDR1 and CDR2 from the germline V gene are SGHNT and YYREEE (reference sequence). This CDR3 spans 13 amino acids. Here the CDR3 reads CASSETGGYGYTF. DNA for the CDR3: TGTGCCAGCAGTGAGACAGGGGGCTATGGCTACACCTTC.

This chain links TRBV18 with TRBJ1-3; weak D call: TRBD1 (5 bases). Per germline, CDR1 KGHSH and CDR2 LQKENI. V lost 3 bases and J 1 base, leaving 7 bases between the germline ends. There are 14 residues in the CDR3. CDR3 sequence reads: CASSPGLSGNTIYF. CDR3 DNA sequence: TGTGCCAGCTCACCGGGACTGTCTGGAAACACCATATATTTT.

The J gene is TRBJ2-1, the V gene TRBV30; 9 nucleotides line up with TRBD1. This CDR3 comprises 15 residues. The V segment lost 5 bases and the J segment 1 base; nucleotides outside the gene matches: 6. The germline V gene has CDR1 GTSNPN and CDR2 SVGIG (reference sequence). CDR3: CAWESGTGSYNEQFF. The CDR3 region has the DNA TGTGCCTGGGAATCCGGGACAGGGTCCTACAATGAGCAGTTCTTC.

The rearrangement links TRBV5-1 to TRBJ1-2; 9 bases map to TRBD1. Germline CDR1 is SGHRS and CDR2 is YFSETQ. Trimming removed 0 bases from V and 7 bases from J; junction bases left unmatched: 7. The CDR3 sequence is 15 residues long. The chain's CDR3 is CASSLVLGQGTGYTF. The CDR3 DNA is TGCGCCAGCAGCTTGGTCCTGGGACAGGGTACTGGCTACACCTTC.

This rearrangement joins TRBV6-1 to TRBJ2-7, with 8 bases lining up with TRBD2. The length of the CDR3 is 14 residues. With V trimmed by 8 bases and J by 2 bases, 8 bases remained unmatched. The germline CDR1 and CDR2 sequences are MNHNS and SASEGT. The CDR3 spells CASYLGGVPYEQYF. Written as DNA, the CDR3 is TGTGCCAGCTACCTCGGGGGGGTCCCCTACGAGCAGTACTTC.

The V gene is TRBV30, the J gene TRBJ2-5; TRBD2 might be the D (5 bases). The CDR3 extends over 13 amino acids. In germline, CDR1 is GTSNPN, CDR2 SVGIG (reference sequence). V lost 5 bases to trimming and J lost 2 bases, with 12 bases between them. This chain's CDR3 is CAWSEAGQETQYF. The CDR3 nucleotides read TGTGCCTGGTCGGAGGCGGGTCAAGAGACCCAGTACTTC.

The chain recombines TRBV28 with TRBJ1-1, with D uncertain. The CDR3 is made up of 15 amino acids. Germline CDR1 reads MDHEN; CDR2 reads SYDVKM. V was shortened by 1 base and J by 0 bases, with 9 bases between the two germline ends. Here the CDR3 DNA reads TGTGCCAGCAGTTTATTACCCGACATGAACACTGAAGCTTTCTTT. Translation: CASSLLPDMNTEAFF.

This chain connects TRBV7-2 to TRBJ2-5; 13 nucleotides align to TRBD2. Germline V lookup: CDR1 SGHTA, CDR2 FQGNSA. This CDR3 has 15 amino acids. Unmatched junction bases numbered 4, after V lost 4 bases and J lost 5 bases. CDR3 protein: CASSSTSGRIETQYF. The CDR3 nucleotides are TGTGCCAGCAGCTCGACTAGCGGGAGGATTGAGACCCAGTACTTC.

The chain carries TRBV6-5 and TRBJ1-1, with 8 bases aligning to TRBD1. Per germline, CDR1 MNHEY and CDR2 SVGAGI. The V segment lost 6 bases and the J segment 4 bases; nucleotides outside the gene matches: 4. This CDR3 is 13 amino acids long. This chain's CDR3 is CASSLTGGTEAFF. The CDR3 region has the DNA TGTGCCAGCAGCTTAACAGGGGGCACTGAAGCTTTCTTT.

The gene calls are TRBV10-3 and TRBJ1-2, with TRBD1 as a possible D gene (5 bases). Germline V gene lookup returns CDR1 ENHRY and CDR2 SYGVKD. The ends were cut back, 4 bases at V and 4 bases at J, with 7 bases in the middle. This CDR3 spans 12 amino acids. CDR3 bases: TGTGCCATCAGTGCGGGGGGCTATGGCTACACCTTC. Amino acid sequence: CAISAGGYGYTF.

This chain joins TRBV5-1 and TRBJ1-1; 7 positions match TRBD1. This CDR3 has 13 amino acids. Unmatched junction bases numbered 4, after V lost 0 bases and J lost 8 bases. Per the germline V gene, CDR1 is SGHRS and CDR2 is YFSETQ. This chain's CDR3 is CASSLAGTAEAFF. CDR3 nucleotide sequence: TGCGCCAGCAGCTTGGCCGGGACAGCCGAAGCTTTCTTT.

The J gene is TRBJ2-1, the V gene TRBV10-3, with 7 bases lining up with TRBD1. The germline V gene has CDR1 ENHRY and CDR2 SYGVKD. CDR3 size: 16 residues. V gave up 4 bases and J gave up 8 bases; unmatched junction bases: 14. For the CDR3, the DNA is TGTGCCATCAGTGGGGGTTTAACCGGGACAGAAGATGAGCAGTTCTTC. Translating it yields CAISGGLTGTEDEQFF.

The gene calls are TRBV19 and TRBJ2-5; TRBD2 is a possible D gene (5 bases). The V gene's germline CDR1 is LNHDA and CDR2 SQIVND (reference sequence). V dropped 6 bases and J dropped 7 bases, with 18 bases sitting between them. This CDR3 is built from 14 residues. The CDR3, as DNA: TGTGCCAGTAGCGTGGCAGCCGGGGTAGGGACCCAGTACTTC. It encodes CASSVAAGVGTQYF.

This clone was detected only once. The CDR3 is CASSPHRLGPAETQYF. The CDR3 coding sequence is TGTGCCAGCAGCCCCCATAGACTAGGGCCCGCAGAGACCCAGTACTTC. This chain connects TRBV7-8 to TRBJ2-5, with D tentatively TRBD2 (6 bases). The germline V and J ends were trimmed by 5 bases and 4 bases, with 20 bases remaining between them. Germline-derived CDR1 and CDR2 are SGHVS and FQNEAQ. The CDR3 loop spans 16 amino acids.

The genes are TRBV7-2 and TRBJ2-3; 13 nucleotides align to TRBD2. The V and J ends lost 1 base and 5 bases, in that order; junction bases with no gene match: 6. CDR1 SGHTA and CDR2 FQGNSA come from the germline V gene. This CDR3 spans 17 amino acids. CDR3 in DNA: TGTGCCAGCAGCTTAGTCCCACTAGCGGGGGGGCTAGATACGCAGTATTTT. Amino acid sequence: CASSLVPLAGGLDTQYF.

The chain employs TRBV19 and TRBJ2-2; D perhaps matches TRBD2 (5 bases). The length of the CDR3 is 12 residues. Trimming removed 9 bases at V and 7 bases at J, with 12 bases between. The germline CDR1 and CDR2 sequences are LNHDA and SQIVND (reference sequence). CDR3 in DNA: TGTGCCAGACCTCACGAGGGCGGGGAGCTGTTTTTT. Translating gives CARPHEGGELFF.

The chain carries TRBV19 and TRBJ1-6; 8 bases align to TRBD1. Germline lookup yields CDR1 LNHDA and CDR2 SQIVND (reference sequence). The junction had 5 bases not matched to a gene; V was cut back by 2 bases and J by 5 bases. The CDR3 has 16 residues. This chain's CDR3 is CASSINRGIHNSPLHF. The CDR3 DNA reads TGTGCCAGTAGTATAAACAGGGGGATCCATAATTCACCCCTCCACTTT.

The CDR3 protein is CASSPPGQPVSPLHF. CDR3 coding DNA: TGTGCCAGCAGCCCTCCGGGACAGCCGGTCTCACCCCTCCACTTT. The V gene is TRBV6-5, the J gene TRBJ1-6; 7 bases are shared with TRBD1. The CDR3 is 15 amino acids. Looked up from germline, CDR1 is MNHEY and CDR2 is SVGAGI. The J segment lost 10 bases and the V segment lost 6 bases, leaving 12 bases of the junction unmatched.

This rearrangement joins TRBV27 to TRBJ2-2, with 7 bases aligning to TRBD1. In germline, CDR1 is MNHEY, CDR2 SMNVEV (reference sequence). The CDR3 totals 17 residues. V lost 5 bases and J lost 0; bases outside the gene matches: 9. CDR3 protein: CASSTTGAIANTGELFF. As DNA, the CDR3 is TGTGCCAGCAGTACTACAGGGGCGATCGCGAACACCGGGGAGCTGTTTTTT.

The V and J genes are TRBV10-3 and TRBJ2-1, with 8 bases that match TRBD2. Germline V CDR1 and CDR2: ENHRY, SYGVKD. J lost 2 bases, V lost 0 bases, and 3 bases had no gene match. This CDR3 has 16 residues. CDR3 protein: CAISESTSGTYNEQFF. The CDR3 coding sequence is TGTGCCATCAGTGAGTCAACTAGCGGAACCTACAATGAGCAGTTCTTC.

This chain joins TRBV9 and TRBJ1-5, with no clear D. Germline CDR1 and CDR2: SGDLS and YYNGEE. The CDR3 is 13 residues long. V was pared by 0 bases and J by 9 bases, with 10 bases between. CDR3 in DNA: TGTGCCAGCAGCGTAGAATATTCCGGGCCCCAGCATTTT. It codes for CASSVEYSGPQHF. The variable domain in full, with the rest retrieved from reference TRBV9 and TRBJ1-5, is DSGVTQTPKHLITATGQRVTLRCSPRSGDLSVYWYQQSLDQGLQFLIQYYNGEERAKGNILERFSAQQFPDLHSELNLSSLELGDSALYFCASSVEYSGPQHFGDGTRLSIL.

V usage is TRBV5-5 and J usage is TRBJ2-2, with D possibly being TRBD2 (6 bases). V lost 4 bases and J 5 bases, leaving 12 bases between the germline ends. The CDR3 loop spans 14 amino acids. Germline V lookup: CDR1 SGHKS, CDR2 YYEKEE (reference sequence). CDR3 in DNA: TGTGCCAGCAGCAGACCCGGAGGGACCGGGGAGCTGTTTTTT. Its translation: CASSRPGGTGELFF. Combining the CDR3 with reference TRBV5-5 and TRBJ2-2 gives the whole variable domain DAGVTQSPTHLIKTRGQQVTLRCSPISGHKSVSWYQQVLGQGPQFIFQYYEKEERGRGNFPDRFSARQFPNYSSELNVNALLLGDSALYLCASSRPGGTGELFFGEGSRLTVL.

The CDR3 DNA reads as TGCAGCGTTCTCGGACAGGAATCCTACAATGAGCAGTTCTTC. As protein: CSVLGQESYNEQFF. The chain has TRBV29-1 and TRBJ2-1; TRBD1 matches 7 bases. Trimming cost V 5 bases and J 1 base; bases outside gene matches: 5. The V gene's germline CDR1 is SQVTM and CDR2 ANQGSEA. The CDR3 runs 14 residues.

CDR3 loop: CASSKGLAGNYEQYF. In DNA, the CDR3 is TGTGCCAGTAGTAAGGGACTAGCGGGAAACTACGAGCAGTACTTC. This chain connects TRBV19 to TRBJ2-7; 13 bases fit TRBD2. With 4 bases clipped from V and 3 bases from J, the junction kept 3 bases outside the gene matches. This CDR3 has 15 residues. Germline lookup yields CDR1 LNHDA and CDR2 SQIVND (reference sequence). Variable domain in full (rest from reference TRBV19 and TRBJ2-7): DGGITQSPKYLFRKEGQNVTLSCEQNLNHDAMYWYRQDPGQGLRLIYYSQIVNDFQKGDIAEGYSVSREKKESFPLTVTSAQKNPTAFYLCASSKGLAGNYEQYFGPGTRLTVT.